What follows are 9 T cell receptor beta chains derived from one specimen sequenced in a study of T cell changes during pregnancy in multiple sclerosis. Sequencing was performed with immunoSEQ multiplex PCR; in TCRdb, only in-frame clones are kept and a portion is missing. The table has more than 85,000 clones, over 85% seen once. The starting material was peripheral blood, obtained after pregnancy. The receptors shown here come from a female donor in good health, enrolled as a control in a pregnancy study.

V gene TRBV5-1 combines with J gene TRBJ1-1, with a possible D match to TRBD1 (6 bases). CDR3 size: 18 residues. Germline CDR1 and CDR2: SGHRS and YFSETQ. Trimming took off 3 bases at V and 1 base at J, with 22 bases between the two ends. In DNA form, the CDR3 reads TGCGCCAGCAGCTCGATGGGCGGTCCGGGACAACCGAACACTGAAGCTTTCTTT. Protein sequence: CASSSMGGPGQPNTEAFF.

The rearrangement joins TRBV7-2 to TRBJ2-7; D ambiguous. The CDR3 length is 13 residues. V was cut by 5 bases and J by 3 bases, with 11 bases left in between. CDR1 and CDR2 from the germline V gene are SGHTA and FQGNSA. CDR3 sequence: CASSLPNLYEQYF. The CDR3 coding sequence is TGTGCCAGCAGCCTCCCTAACCTCTACGAGCAGTACTTC.

The CDR3 protein is CASSPSRGSYNEQFF. As DNA, the CDR3 is TGTGCCAGCTCACCATCCAGGGGGTCCTACAATGAGCAGTTCTTC. The chain carries TRBV18 and TRBJ2-1; 7 positions agree with TRBD1. Germline CDR1 reads KGHSH; CDR2 reads LQKENI. This CDR3 has 15 residues. J was trimmed by 1 base and V by 2 bases; bases with no gene match: 2.

The chain employs TRBV15 and TRBJ2-1; possibly TRBD1 for D (6 bases). Germline lookup yields CDR1 LNHNV and CDR2 YYDKDF (reference sequence). The CDR3 runs to 13 residues. Trimming pared 2 bases from V and 7 bases from J, leaving 9 bases between. CDR3 coding DNA: TGTGCCACCAGCAGAACAAGGGGGAATGAGCAGTTCTTC. Amino acid sequence: CATSRTRGNEQFF. Full variable domain (rest looked up from reference TRBV15 and TRBJ2-1): DAMVIQNPRYQVTQFGKPVTLSCSQTLNHNVMYWYQQKSSQAPKLLFHYYDKDFNNEADTPDNFQSRRPNTSFCFLDIRSPGLGDTAMYLCATSRTRGNEQFFGPGTRLTVL.

The chain uses TRBV29-1 and TRBJ2-5; 7 bases are a match to TRBD2. Germline V gene lookup returns CDR1 SQVTM and CDR2 ANQGSEA. The CDR3 has 12 residues. Trimming cost V 4 bases and J 5 bases; bases outside gene matches: 4. CDR3 in DNA: TGCAGCGTTGGGGGGGGTCCGGAGACCCAGTACTTC. It is translated as CSVGGGPETQYF.

The chain has TRBV5-6 and TRBJ2-3; 8 positions agree with TRBD2. The germline gives CDR1 SGHDT, CDR2 YYEEEE. The V and J ends lost 4 bases and 4 bases, in that order; junction bases with no gene match: 14. The CDR3 sequence is 17 residues long. The CDR3 DNA follows: TGTGCCAGCAGCATAGGACCGGGACTAGTTAAGGCAGATACGCAGTATTTT. Its protein is CASSIGPGLVKADTQYF.

This clone was seen only once. This chain uses TRBV7-9 with TRBJ2-4; D remains unclear. Trimming removed 4 bases from V and 9 bases from J, with 16 bases in between. Germline CDR1 and CDR2: SEHNR and FQNEAQ (reference sequence). The CDR3 length is 14 residues. The CDR3 bases are TGTGCCAGCAGCTCGCGCGGTGACCATTCCATTCAGTACTTC. Translated: CASSSRGDHSIQYF.

The gene calls are TRBV5-5 and TRBJ2-7; D gene ambiguous. Germline loops: CDR1 SGHKS, CDR2 YYEKEE (reference sequence). With 4 bases removed from V and 0 bases from J, the gap between germline ends came to 11 bases. The CDR3 runs 14 residues. The DNA of the CDR3 is TGTGCCAGCAGCATAAGCGAGAGCTCCTACGAGCAGTACTTC. It is translated as CASSISESSYEQYF.

The chain combines TRBV15 with TRBJ2-7, with 14 bases matching TRBD2. The CDR3 runs 16 residues. The germline gives CDR1 LNHNV, CDR2 YYDKDF (reference sequence). Trimming removed 4 bases from V and 4 bases from J; junction bases left unmatched: 6. The CDR3 DNA follows: TGTGCCACCAGCAAAGGGACTAGCGGGAGTTTTTACGAGCAGTACTTC. Encoded protein: CATSKGTSGSFYEQYF.